One and the same sample provided the 10 T cell receptor beta chains below, sequenced in a study of cytotoxic CD8 clonotypes in ibrutinib-treated CLL. Method: immunoSEQ multiplex PCR; TCRdb's copy keeps in-frame clones and lacks some. The table has about 70,000 clones, around nine tenths seen once. Sample: PBMCs, taken after 12 months of ibrutinib treatment. The receptors were gathered from a human donor with chronic lymphocytic leukemia.

The gene calls are TRBV11-3 and TRBJ2-1; 11 positions agree with TRBD2. CDR3 length: 17 residues. Looked up from germline, CDR1 is SGHNT and CDR2 is YENEEA. The junction had 12 bases not matched to a gene; V was cut back by 6 bases and J by 5 bases. The CDR3 loop reads CASSYNSLAGGDNEQFF. The CDR3 DNA sequence: TGTGCCAGCAGTTACAACTCGTTAGCGGGAGGGGACAATGAGCAGTTCTTC.

The rearrangement uses TRBV6-5 and TRBJ2-3; D gene uncertain. V was clipped by 2 bases and J by 1 base, with 1 base between them. The CDR3 is made up of 12 amino acids. CDR1 is MNHEY, CDR2 SVGAGI, per germline. CDR3 in DNA: TGTGCCAGCAGTTACGGCACAGATACGCAGTATTTT. This codes for CASSYGTDTQYF.

The gene calls are TRBV6-1 and TRBJ2-4; D might be TRBD1 (6 bases). In germline, CDR1 is MNHNS, CDR2 SASEGT. The CDR3 has 12 residues. Between the trimmed V and J ends, which lost 8 bases and 7 bases, there was a span of 12 bases. DNA for the CDR3: TGTGCCAGCGAGCGAGGGGGTAACATTCAGTACTTC. It codes for CASERGGNIQYF.

The chain combines TRBV6-1 with TRBJ1-1; no clear D. Germline V lookup: CDR1 MNHNS, CDR2 SASEGT. This CDR3 has 13 amino acids. V was cut by 6 bases and J by 3 bases, with 11 bases left in between. The CDR3 spells CASRFGRDTEAFF. The CDR3 DNA sequence: TGTGCCAGCAGATTCGGACGGGACACTGAAGCTTTCTTT.

The rearrangement joins TRBV7-8 to TRBJ1-3, with D unclear. The germline V gene has CDR1 SGHVS and CDR2 FQNEAQ. Trimming removed 3 bases from V and 4 bases from J, with 10 bases in between. This CDR3 spans 14 amino acids. CDR3 amino acids: CASSFKGGGNTIYF. CDR3 bases: TGTGCCAGCAGCTTCAAAGGTGGGGGAAACACCATATATTTT.

The chain recombines TRBV7-9 with TRBJ1-1, with D uncertain. V lost 4 bases, J lost 9 bases, and 12 bases lay in between. CDR3 size: 12 residues. CDR1 SEHNR and CDR2 FQNEAQ come from the germline V gene (reference sequence). This CDR3 is CASSSSGKQAFF. DNA of the CDR3: TGTGCCAGCAGCTCCTCGGGAAAACAAGCTTTCTTT.

J is TRBJ2-6 and V is TRBV29-1, with D perhaps matching TRBD1 (6 bases). The CDR3 runs 17 residues. Trimming shortened V by 7 bases and J by 1 base, and 20 bases separated the two germline ends. The germline gives CDR1 SQVTM, CDR2 ANQGSEA. The chain's CDR3 is CSAFLQGLASGANVLTF. The CDR3, as DNA: TGCAGCGCCTTCTTACAGGGCCTAGCATCTGGGGCCAACGTCCTGACTTTC.

This chain joins TRBV19 and TRBJ2-1; 12 bases line up with TRBD2. The CDR3 runs 15 residues. Germline V gives CDR1 LNHDA, CDR2 SQIVND (reference sequence). Trimming removed 8 bases from V and 9 bases from J; junction bases left unmatched: 11. CDR3 DNA sequence: TGTGCCAGTGCCCCGACTAGCGGGAGTGTTCGTGAGCAGTTCTTC. Encoded protein: CASAPTSGSVREQFF. The entire variable domain, with the rest obtained from reference TRBV19 and TRBJ2-1, is as follows: DGGITQSPKYLFRKEGQNVTLSCEQNLNHDAMYWYRQDPGQGLRLIYYSQIVNDFQKGDIAEGYSVSREKKESFPLTVTSAQKNPTAFYLCASAPTSGSVREQFFGPGTRLTVL.

V gene TRBV5-8 combines with J gene TRBJ2-7, with 7 bases that match TRBD1. The J segment lost 2 bases and the V segment lost 2 bases, leaving 4 bases of the junction unmatched. The CDR3 has 14 amino acids. From germline, CDR1 is SGHTS and CDR2 YDEGEE. CDR3 loop: CASSFRDSTYEQYF. The CDR3 region has the DNA TGTGCCAGCAGCTTCCGGGACAGCACCTACGAGCAGTACTTC.

The rearrangement links TRBV6-1 to TRBJ2-2; 11 bases map to TRBD2. J lost 2 bases, V lost 11 bases, and 7 bases had no gene match. CDR3 length equals 15 residues. Germline values: CDR1 MNHNS, CDR2 SASEGT. CDR3 loop: CAGRLAGLNTGELFF. The CDR3 DNA is TGTGCCGGCCGACTAGCGGGGTTAAACACCGGGGAGCTGTTTTTT.